The 23 T cell receptor beta chains in this list originate from one sample, sequenced in a study of T cells in tumors after PD-1 blockade. Clones were read by immunoSEQ multiplex PCR, and TCRdb kept only the in-frame ones, dropping some. The sample lists 10,000 to 15,000 clones; approximately 57% were seen once. Specimen: tumor tissue, collected before anti-PD-1 treatment. These receptors were taken from a human donor with basal cell carcinoma.

The gene calls are TRBV6-5 and TRBJ2-1; 7 nucleotides match TRBD2. This CDR3 has 14 amino acids. Losses at the gene ends were 7 bases for V and 7 bases for J; bases not matched to a gene: 10. Germline lookup yields CDR1 MNHEY and CDR2 SVGAGI. The CDR3 reads CASKAGVPGNEQFF. In DNA, the CDR3 is TGTGCCAGCAAGGCGGGGGTCCCAGGAAATGAGCAGTTCTTC.

This chain connects TRBV7-2 to TRBJ1-6, with a weak D call TRBD1 (5 bases). The CDR3 extends over 16 amino acids. Trimming took 2 bases from V and 6 from J, leaving 14 bases between them. CDR1 is SGHTA and CDR2 is FQGNSA in the germline V gene. This chain's CDR3 is CASSLPRMGPNSPLHF. Here the CDR3 DNA reads TGTGCCAGCAGCTTACCCAGAATGGGGCCTAATTCACCCCTCCACTTT.

The chain has TRBV7-2 and TRBJ2-3; D ambiguous. Looked up from germline, CDR1 is SGHTA and CDR2 is FQGNSA. V lost 1 base and J 6 bases, leaving 8 bases between the germline ends. The CDR3 has 13 residues. In DNA form, the CDR3 reads TGTGCCAGCAGCTTAGACCCGCTGGATACGCAGTATTTT. Translating it yields CASSLDPLDTQYF.

This clone occurred once. J is TRBJ1-4 and V is TRBV5-4, with a weak D call TRBD1 (6 bases). Germline V lookup: CDR1 SGHNT, CDR2 YYREEE (reference sequence). Trimming pared 4 bases from V and 2 bases from J, leaving 12 bases between. This CDR3 is 15 amino acids long. The CDR3 reads CASSVGRGTNEKLFF. The CDR3 nucleotides read TGTGCCAGCAGCGTCGGAAGGGGGACTAATGAAAAACTGTTTTTT.

The rearrangement uses TRBV3-1 (or the pseudogene TRBV3-2) and TRBJ2-7; no reliable D call. The CDR3 runs 11 residues. Deletions cut 1 base from V and 6 bases from J, with 4 bases between. CDR1 and CDR2 from the germline V gene are LGHDT and YNNKEL (reference sequence). This chain's CDR3 is CASSQAGEQYF. CDR3 sequence (DNA): TGTGCCAGCAGCCAAGCCGGCGAGCAGTACTTC.

The chain carries TRBV28 and TRBJ1-5; D is unresolved. Germline V gene lookup returns CDR1 MDHEN and CDR2 SYDVKM. With 7 bases removed from V and 7 bases from J, the gap between germline ends came to 11 bases. This CDR3 has 12 amino acids. For the CDR3, the DNA is TGTGCCAGCAATCCGGGTCTGCAGCCCCAGCATTTT. Protein: CASNPGLQPQHF.

The table lists this clone with a few counts. This chain connects TRBV19 to TRBJ2-4; perhaps TRBD1 as D (6 bases). V shed 4 bases and J shed 0 bases, with 10 bases lying between them. The germline V gene encodes CDR1 LNHDA and CDR2 SQIVND (reference sequence). The length of the CDR3 is 15 residues. CDR3 coding DNA: TGTGCCAGTAGTACAGGGGCCCCAGCCAAAAACATTCAGTACTTC. Its protein product is CASSTGAPAKNIQYF.

The chain recombines TRBV5-1 with TRBJ2-2; 7 bases are a match to TRBD2. Trimming removed 0 bases from V and 3 bases from J; junction bases left unmatched: 5. The germline gives CDR1 SGHRS, CDR2 YFSETQ. The CDR3 sequence is 16 residues long. The CDR3 nucleotides are TGCGCCAGCAGCTTGGGGCGGGGGACGGACACCGGGGAGCTGTTTTTT. The encoded protein is CASSLGRGTDTGELFF.

The chain is built from TRBV13 and TRBJ2-3; the D is unclear. This CDR3 is 15 amino acids long. The germline V and J ends were trimmed by 4 bases and 0 bases, with 11 bases remaining between them. Germline CDR1 and CDR2: PRHDT and FYEKMQ (reference sequence). Written as DNA, the CDR3 is TGTGCCAGCAGCTCCCCGGGCTCTAGCACAGATACGCAGTATTTT. It is translated as CASSSPGSSTDTQYF. The full variable domain, its missing parts supplied by reference TRBV13 and TRBJ2-3, is AAGVIQSPRHLIKEKRETATLKCYPIPRHDTVYWYQQGPGQDPQFLISFYEKMQSDKGSIPDRFSAQQFSDYHSELNMSSLELGDSALYFCASSSPGSSTDTQYFGPGTRLTVL.

In this sample, this clone turned up a few times. The chain has TRBV11-3 and TRBJ1-3, with unresolved D. The V end lost 0 bases, the J end lost 4 bases, and 10 bases lay between the germline ends. Germline V gives CDR1 SGHNT, CDR2 YENEEA. The CDR3 runs to 15 residues. The CDR3 DNA sequence: TGTGCCAGCAGCTTAGAGGGATTACCAGGAAACACCATATATTTT. The encoded protein is CASSLEGLPGNTIYF.

The chain links TRBV6-1 to TRBJ1-2, with D possibly matching TRBD1 (6 bases). The CDR3 is 17 amino acids. The germline gives CDR1 MNHNS, CDR2 SASEGT. V was shortened by 1 base and J by 0 bases, with 15 bases between the two germline ends. The CDR3 sequence: CASSEVSPGATNYGYTF. The CDR3 bases are TGTGCCAGCAGTGAAGTCTCCCCAGGGGCGACTAACTATGGCTACACCTTC.

This chain uses TRBV29-1 with TRBJ1-4; possibly TRBD1 for D (6 bases). CDR3 length: 15 amino acids. The germline V gene has CDR1 SQVTM and CDR2 ANQGSEA. V was clipped by 4 bases and J by 4 bases, with 16 bases between them. The CDR3 sequence: CSVGGGRENNEKLFF. CDR3 nucleotide sequence: TGCAGCGTTGGGGGGGGCCGGGAGAATAATGAAAAACTGTTTTTT.

The chain has TRBV19 and TRBJ1-1; the D is unclear. The CDR3 is made up of 11 amino acids. V was clipped by 6 bases and J by 5 bases, with 7 bases between them. Per germline, CDR1 LNHDA and CDR2 SQIVND (reference sequence). The DNA for the CDR3 is TGTGCCAGTAGGGGAGAGACTGAAGCTTTCTTT. Protein sequence: CASRGETEAFF.

The chain joins TRBV7-9 to TRBJ1-1; D remains unclear. The CDR3 extends over 12 amino acids. Trimming shortened V by 7 bases and J by 1 base, and 7 bases separated the two germline ends. Germline V lookup: CDR1 SEHNR, CDR2 FQNEAQ (reference sequence). The CDR3 sequence is CASTSTNTEAFF. DNA for the CDR3: TGTGCCAGCACCTCGACGAACACTGAAGCTTTCTTT.

This rearrangement joins TRBV29-1 to TRBJ2-5, with D possibly being TRBD2 (6 bases). The V end was cut by 5 bases, the J end by 4 bases, with 11 bases between. The CDR3 length is 12 residues. Germline-derived CDR1 and CDR2 are SQVTM and ANQGSEA. This CDR3 is CSVSGVGETQYF. CDR3 nucleotides: TGCAGCGTTTCGGGGGTGGGAGAGACCCAGTACTTC. Using reference TRBV29-1 and TRBJ2-5 for the parts outside the CDR3, the full variable domain is SAVISQKPSRDICQRGTSLTIQCQVDSQVTMMFWYRQQPGQSLTLIATANQGSEATYESGFVIDKFPISRPNLTFSTLTVSNMSPEDSSIYLCSVSGVGETQYFGPGTRLLVL.

This clone has just one count. The V and J genes are TRBV7-2 and TRBJ1-2, with D possibly being TRBD1 (5 bases). The CDR3 spans 13 residues. V was clipped by 3 bases and J by 6 bases, with 11 bases between them. Germline values: CDR1 SGHTA, CDR2 FQGNSA. The CDR3 bases are TGTGCCAGCAGCTTCCAGGGTTACGATGGCTACACCTTC. As protein: CASSFQGYDGYTF.

This chain uses TRBV5-6 with TRBJ2-5, with a weak D call TRBD2 (5 bases). The germline V gene encodes CDR1 SGHDT and CDR2 YYEEEE. Trimming took 3 bases from V and 6 from J, leaving 6 bases between them. The CDR3 contains 11 residues. DNA of the CDR3: TGTGCCAGCAGCTCGGGAAAGACCCAGTACTTC. This translates into CASSSGKTQYF.

The chain's CDR3 is CASSPSGTGGYTF. In DNA, the CDR3 is TGTGCCAGCTCACCATCCGGGACAGGTGGCTACACCTTC. The chain employs TRBV18 and TRBJ1-2, with 8 bases that match TRBD1. V was pared by 2 bases and J by 7 bases, with 3 bases of the junction left unmatched. The CDR3 has 13 residues. Germline CDR1 reads KGHSH; CDR2 reads LQKENI.

The chain joins TRBV5-1 to TRBJ2-2, with 7 nucleotides matching TRBD1. Germline CDR1 and CDR2: SGHRS and YFSETQ. CDR3 length: 15 amino acids. The V gene end was trimmed by 3 bases and the J gene end by 6 bases; junction bases not matched to a gene: 8. The CDR3 here is CASSYRGIGSGELFF. The CDR3 bases are TGCGCCAGCAGCTACAGGGGAATTGGGTCCGGGGAGCTGTTTTTT.

This chain joins TRBV30 and TRBJ1-1; maybe TRBD1 (5 bases). The ends were cut back, 7 bases at V and 1 base at J, with 13 bases in the middle. CDR3 length: 13 amino acids. Germline CDR1 GTSNPN, CDR2 SVGIG (reference sequence). The CDR3 DNA sequence: TGTGCCTACACCCAGGGTGAGAACACTGAAGCTTTCTTT. Encoded protein: CAYTQGENTEAFF.

This clone has a handful of counts. The rearrangement uses TRBV5-1 and TRBJ1-2, with TRBD1 identical over 8 bases. V gave up 4 bases and J gave up 2 bases; unmatched junction bases: 4. This CDR3 has 14 residues. The germline V gene encodes CDR1 SGHRS and CDR2 YFSETQ. This CDR3 is CASSPDRGNYGYTF. CDR3 bases: TGCGCCAGCAGCCCAGACAGGGGAAACTATGGCTACACCTTC.

The chain employs TRBV12-3 or TRBV12-4 and TRBJ1-5; no clear D. CDR3 length equals 13 residues. The V end lost 1 base, the J end lost 0 bases, and 1 base lay between the germline ends. CDR3 in amino acids: CASSLVSNQPQHF. The CDR3 nucleotides read TGTGCCAGCAGTTTAGTTAGCAATCAGCCCCAGCATTTT.

The chain carries TRBV6-2 or TRBV6-3 and TRBJ1-5, with D unclear. The CDR3 has 14 residues. Looked up from germline, CDR1 is MNHEY and CDR2 is SVGEGT. Trimming pared 3 bases from V and 4 bases from J, leaving 10 bases between. CDR3 loop: CASSYGSRNQPQHF. DNA of the CDR3: TGTGCCAGCAGTTATGGAAGCCGAAATCAGCCCCAGCATTTT.